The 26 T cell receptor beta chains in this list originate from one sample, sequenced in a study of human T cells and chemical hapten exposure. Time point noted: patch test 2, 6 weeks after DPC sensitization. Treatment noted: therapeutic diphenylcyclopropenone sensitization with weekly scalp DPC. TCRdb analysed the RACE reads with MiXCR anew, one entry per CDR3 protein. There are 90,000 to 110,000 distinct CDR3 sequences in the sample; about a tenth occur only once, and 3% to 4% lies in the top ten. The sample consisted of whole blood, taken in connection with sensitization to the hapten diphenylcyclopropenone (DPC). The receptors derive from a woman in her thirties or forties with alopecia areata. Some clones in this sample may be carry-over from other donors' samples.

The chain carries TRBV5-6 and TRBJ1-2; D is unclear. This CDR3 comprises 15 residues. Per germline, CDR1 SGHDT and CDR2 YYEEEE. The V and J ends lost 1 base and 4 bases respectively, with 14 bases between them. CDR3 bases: TGTGCCAGCAGCTTGCTCTCCAGCGGCGGCTATGGCTACACCTTC. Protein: CASSLLSSGGYGYTF.

CDR3 sequence reads: CAISQGIGGANVLTF. The CDR3 bases are TGTGCCATCTCGCAGGGGATCGGTGGGGCCAACGTCCTGACTTTC. This rearrangement joins TRBV3-1 to TRBJ2-6, with D maybe TRBD1 (6 bases). The V gene's germline CDR1 is LGHDT and CDR2 YNNKEL (reference sequence). CDR3 length: 15 residues. Trimming cost V 10 bases and J 3 bases, with 16 bases left between them. The full variable domain, in which reference TRBV3-1 and TRBJ2-6 provide the parts outside the CDR3, is DTAVSQTPKYLVTQMGNDKSIKCEQNLGHDTMYWYKQDSKKFLKIMFSYNNKELIINETVPNRFSPKSPDKAHLNLHINSLELGDSAVYFCAISQGIGGANVLTFGAGSRLTVL.

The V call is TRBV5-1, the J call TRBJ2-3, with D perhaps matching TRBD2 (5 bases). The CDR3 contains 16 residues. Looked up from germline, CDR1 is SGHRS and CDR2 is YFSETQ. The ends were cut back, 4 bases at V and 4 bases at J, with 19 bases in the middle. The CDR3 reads CASSPDGVPQADTQYF. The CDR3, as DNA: TGCGCCAGCAGCCCGGACGGGGTACCGCAGGCAGATACGCAGTATTTT. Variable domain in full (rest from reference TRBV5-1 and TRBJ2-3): KAGVTQTPRYLIKTRGQQVTLSCSPISGHRSVSWYQQTPGQGLQFLFEYFSETQRNKGNFPGRFSGRQFSNSRSEMNVSTLELGDSALYLCASSPDGVPQADTQYFGPGTRLTVL.

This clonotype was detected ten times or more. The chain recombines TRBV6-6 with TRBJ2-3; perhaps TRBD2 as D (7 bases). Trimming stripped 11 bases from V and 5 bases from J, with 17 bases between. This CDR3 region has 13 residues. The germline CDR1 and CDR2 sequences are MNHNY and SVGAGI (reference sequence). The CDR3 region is CAHRGGAGDTQYF. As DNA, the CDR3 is TGTGCCCATCGAGGGGGGGCGGGAGATACGCAGTATTTT.

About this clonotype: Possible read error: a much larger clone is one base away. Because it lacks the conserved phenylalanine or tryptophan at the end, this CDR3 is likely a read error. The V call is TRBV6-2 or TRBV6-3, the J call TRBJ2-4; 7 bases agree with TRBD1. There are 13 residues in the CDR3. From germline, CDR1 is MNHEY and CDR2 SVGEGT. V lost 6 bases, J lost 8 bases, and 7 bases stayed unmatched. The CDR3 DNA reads TGTGCCAGCAGGCGAACAGGGGCGCACATTCAGTACATC. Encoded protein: CASRRTGAHIQYI.

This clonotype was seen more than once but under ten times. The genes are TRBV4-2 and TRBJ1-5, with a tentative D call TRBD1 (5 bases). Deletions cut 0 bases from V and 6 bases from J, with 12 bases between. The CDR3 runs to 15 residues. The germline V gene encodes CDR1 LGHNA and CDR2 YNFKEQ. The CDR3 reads CASSQEGEGSQPQHF. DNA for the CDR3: TGTGCCAGCAGCCAAGAGGGGGAAGGGAGTCAGCCCCAGCATTTT.

For the CDR3, the DNA is TGTACCAGCAGCCAGACGGGGGACACTGAAGCTTTCTTT. Translation: CTSSQTGDTEAFF. The genes are TRBV7-2 and TRBJ1-1; TRBD1 might be the D (5 bases). The CDR3 covers 13 residues. The germline V gene encodes CDR1 SGHTA and CDR2 FQGNSA. Trimming pared 5 bases from V and 3 bases from J, leaving 10 bases between. Full variable domain (outside the CDR3, taken from reference TRBV7-2 and TRBJ1-1): GAGVSQSPSNKVTEKGKDVELRCDPISGHTALYWYRQSLGQGLEFLIYFQGNSAPDKSGLPSDRFSAERTGGSVSTLTIQRTQQEDSAVYLCTSSQTGDTEAFFGQGTRLTVV.

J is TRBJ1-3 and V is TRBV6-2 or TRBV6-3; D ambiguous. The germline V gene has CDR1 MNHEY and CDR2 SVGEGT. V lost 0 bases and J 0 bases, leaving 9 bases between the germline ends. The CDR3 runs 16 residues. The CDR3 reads CASSYSGTISGNTIYF. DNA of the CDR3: TGTGCCAGCAGTTACTCAGGAACCATCTCTGGAAACACCATATATTTT.

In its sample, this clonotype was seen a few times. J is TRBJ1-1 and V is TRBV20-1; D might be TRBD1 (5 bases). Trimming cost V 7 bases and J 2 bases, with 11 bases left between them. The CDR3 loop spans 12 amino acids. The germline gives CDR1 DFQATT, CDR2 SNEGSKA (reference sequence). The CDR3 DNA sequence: TGCAGTGGCCCAGGGCCCAACACTGAAGCTTTCTTT. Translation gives CSGPGPNTEAFF.

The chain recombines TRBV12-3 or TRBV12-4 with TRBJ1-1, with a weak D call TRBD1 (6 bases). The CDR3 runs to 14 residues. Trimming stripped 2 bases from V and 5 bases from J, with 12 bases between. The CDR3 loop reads CASSLLEGQTEAFF. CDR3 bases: TGTGCCAGCAGTTTACTAGAGGGACAAACTGAAGCTTTCTTT.

CDR3 DNA sequence: TGTGCCACCAGCAGAGGACAGGGCGCCTACGAGCAGTACTTC. It codes for CATSRGQGAYEQYF. This chain uses TRBV15 with TRBJ2-7; 7 nucleotides match TRBD1. CDR1 is LNHNV, CDR2 YYDKDF, per germline (reference sequence). The V gene end was trimmed by 1 base and the J gene end by 2 bases; junction bases not matched to a gene: 2. This CDR3 is 14 amino acids long.

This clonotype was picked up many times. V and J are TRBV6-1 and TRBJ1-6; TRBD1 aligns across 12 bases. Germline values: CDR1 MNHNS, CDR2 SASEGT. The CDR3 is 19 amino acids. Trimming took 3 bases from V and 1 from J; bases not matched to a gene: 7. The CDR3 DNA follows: TGTGCCAGCAGTGATTCGGGACAGGGGGCAGAGTCCTATAATTCACCCCTCCACTTT. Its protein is CASSDSGQGAESYNSPLHF.

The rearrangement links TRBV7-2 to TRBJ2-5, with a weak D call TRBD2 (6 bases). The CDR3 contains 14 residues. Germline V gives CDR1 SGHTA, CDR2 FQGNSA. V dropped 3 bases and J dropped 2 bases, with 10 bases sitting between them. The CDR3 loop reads CASSFTSGQETQYF. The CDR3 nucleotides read TGTGCCAGCAGCTTTACAAGCGGGCAAGAGACCCAGTACTTC.

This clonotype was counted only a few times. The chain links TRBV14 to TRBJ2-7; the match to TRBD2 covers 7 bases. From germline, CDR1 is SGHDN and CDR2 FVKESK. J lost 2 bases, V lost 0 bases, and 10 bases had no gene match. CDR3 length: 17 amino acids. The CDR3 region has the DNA TGTGCCAGCAGCCAAGATATGGGGGGACTATTAACCTACGAGCAGTACTTC. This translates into CASSQDMGGLLTYEQYF. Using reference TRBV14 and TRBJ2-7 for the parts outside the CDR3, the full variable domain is EAGVTQFPSHSVIEKGQTVTLRCDPISGHDNLYWYRRVMGKEIKFLLHFVKESKQDESGMPNNRFLAERTGGTYSTLKVQPAELEDSGVYFCASSQDMGGLLTYEQYFGPGTRLTVT.

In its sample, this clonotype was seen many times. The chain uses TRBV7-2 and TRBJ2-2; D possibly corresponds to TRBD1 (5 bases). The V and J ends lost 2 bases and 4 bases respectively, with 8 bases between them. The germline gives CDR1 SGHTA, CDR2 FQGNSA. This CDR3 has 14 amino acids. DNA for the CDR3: TGTGCCAGCAGCTTAACCAGGGCCACCGGGGAGCTGTTTTTT. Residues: CASSLTRATGELFF.

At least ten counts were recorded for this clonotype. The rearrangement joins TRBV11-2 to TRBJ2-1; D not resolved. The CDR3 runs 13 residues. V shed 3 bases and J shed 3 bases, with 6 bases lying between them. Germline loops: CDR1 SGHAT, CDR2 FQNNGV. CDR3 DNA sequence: TGTGCCAGCAGCTTGGAACTCTACAATGAGCAGTTCTTC. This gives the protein CASSLELYNEQFF.

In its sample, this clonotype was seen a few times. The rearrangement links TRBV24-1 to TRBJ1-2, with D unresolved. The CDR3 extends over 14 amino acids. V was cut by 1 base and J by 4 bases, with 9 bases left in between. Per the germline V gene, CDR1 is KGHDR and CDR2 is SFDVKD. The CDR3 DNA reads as TGTGCCACCAGTGATTTTGACCGGGGCTATGGCTACACCTTC. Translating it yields CATSDFDRGYGYTF.

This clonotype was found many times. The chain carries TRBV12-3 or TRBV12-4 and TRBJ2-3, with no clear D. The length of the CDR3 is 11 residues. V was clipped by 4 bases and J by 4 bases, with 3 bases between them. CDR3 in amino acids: CASSSADTQYF. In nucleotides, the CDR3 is TGTGCCAGCAGTTCCGCAGATACGCAGTATTTT.

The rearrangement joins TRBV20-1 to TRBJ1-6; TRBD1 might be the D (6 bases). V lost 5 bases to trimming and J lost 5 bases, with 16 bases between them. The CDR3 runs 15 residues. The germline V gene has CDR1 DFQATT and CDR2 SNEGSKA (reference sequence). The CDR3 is CSALLGQLNNSPLHF. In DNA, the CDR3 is TGCAGTGCTCTTCTTGGACAGTTGAATAATTCACCCCTCCACTTT.

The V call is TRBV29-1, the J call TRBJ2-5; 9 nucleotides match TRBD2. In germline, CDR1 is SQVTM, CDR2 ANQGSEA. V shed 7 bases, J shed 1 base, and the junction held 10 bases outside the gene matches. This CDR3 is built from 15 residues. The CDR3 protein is CSAGTVLAGQETQYF. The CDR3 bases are TGCAGCGCCGGGACGGTACTAGCGGGCCAAGAGACCCAGTACTTC. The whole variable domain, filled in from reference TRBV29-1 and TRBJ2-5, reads SAVISQKPSRDICQRGTSLTIQCQVDSQVTMMFWYRQQPGQSLTLIATANQGSEATYESGFVIDKFPISRPNLTFSTLTVSNMSPEDSSIYLCSAGTVLAGQETQYFGPGTRLLVL.

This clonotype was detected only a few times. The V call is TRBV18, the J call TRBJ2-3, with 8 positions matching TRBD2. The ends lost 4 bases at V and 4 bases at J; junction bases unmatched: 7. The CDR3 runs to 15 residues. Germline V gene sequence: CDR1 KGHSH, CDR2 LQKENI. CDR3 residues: CASSRLRGEADTQYF. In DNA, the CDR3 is TGTGCCAGCTCACGCCTGCGGGGGGAGGCAGATACGCAGTATTTT.

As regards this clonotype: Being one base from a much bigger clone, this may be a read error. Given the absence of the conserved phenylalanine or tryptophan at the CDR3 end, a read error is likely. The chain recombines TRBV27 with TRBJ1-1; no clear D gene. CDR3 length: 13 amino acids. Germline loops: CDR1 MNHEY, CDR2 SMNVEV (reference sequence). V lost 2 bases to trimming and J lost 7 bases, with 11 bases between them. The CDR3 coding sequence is TGTGCCAGCAGTTTACTAGGCGCCGTTGAAGCTTTCCTT. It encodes CASSLLGAVEAFL.

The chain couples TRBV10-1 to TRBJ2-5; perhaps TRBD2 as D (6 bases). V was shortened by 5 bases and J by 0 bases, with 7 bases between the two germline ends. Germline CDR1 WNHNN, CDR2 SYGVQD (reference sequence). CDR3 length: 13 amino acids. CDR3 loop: CASSSGDQETQYF. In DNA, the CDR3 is TGCGCCAGCAGTTCGGGGGACCAAGAGACCCAGTACTTC.

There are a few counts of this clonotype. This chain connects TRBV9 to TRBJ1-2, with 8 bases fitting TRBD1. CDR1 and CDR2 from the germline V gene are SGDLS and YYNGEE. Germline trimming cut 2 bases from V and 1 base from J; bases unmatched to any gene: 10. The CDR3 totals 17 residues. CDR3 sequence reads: CASSVVRQGTVNYGYTF. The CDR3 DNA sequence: TGTGCCAGCAGCGTCGTGAGACAGGGGACCGTTAACTATGGCTACACCTTC.

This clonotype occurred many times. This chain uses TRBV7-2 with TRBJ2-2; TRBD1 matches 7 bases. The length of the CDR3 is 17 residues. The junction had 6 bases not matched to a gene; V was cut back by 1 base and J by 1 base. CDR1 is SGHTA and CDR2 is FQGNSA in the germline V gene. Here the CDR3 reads CASSLDPGTVNTGELFF. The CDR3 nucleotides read TGTGCCAGCAGCTTAGACCCCGGGACAGTGAACACCGGGGAGCTGTTTTTT.

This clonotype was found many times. CDR3 in amino acids: CASSLGAGTRELFF. The CDR3, as DNA: TGTGCCAGCAGCTTGGGGGCCGGAACCAGGGAGCTGTTTTTT. The chain employs TRBV11-2 and TRBJ2-2; a weak D match, TRBD1 (6 bases). The V and J ends lost 3 bases and 9 bases respectively, with 14 bases between them. This CDR3 region has 14 residues. Looked up from germline, CDR1 is SGHAT and CDR2 is FQNNGV.